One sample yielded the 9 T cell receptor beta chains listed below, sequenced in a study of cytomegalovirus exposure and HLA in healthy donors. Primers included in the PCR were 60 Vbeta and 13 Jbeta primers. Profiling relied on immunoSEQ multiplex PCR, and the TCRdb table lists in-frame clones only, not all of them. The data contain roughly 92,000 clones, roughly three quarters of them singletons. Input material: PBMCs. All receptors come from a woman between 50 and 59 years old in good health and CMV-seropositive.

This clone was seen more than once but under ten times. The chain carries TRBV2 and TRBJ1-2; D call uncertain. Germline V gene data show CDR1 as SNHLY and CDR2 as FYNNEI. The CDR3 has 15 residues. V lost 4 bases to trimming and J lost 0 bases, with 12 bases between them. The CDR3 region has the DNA TGTGCCAGCAGTGTTGCACAGCTTGCTAACTATGGCTACACCTTC. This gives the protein CASSVAQLANYGYTF. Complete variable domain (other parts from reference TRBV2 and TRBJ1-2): EPEVTQTPSHQVTQMGQEVILRCVPISNHLYFYWYRQILGQKVEFLVSFYNNEISEKSEIFDDQFSVERPDGSNFTLKIRSTKLEDSAMYFCASSVAQLANYGYTFGSGTRLTVV.

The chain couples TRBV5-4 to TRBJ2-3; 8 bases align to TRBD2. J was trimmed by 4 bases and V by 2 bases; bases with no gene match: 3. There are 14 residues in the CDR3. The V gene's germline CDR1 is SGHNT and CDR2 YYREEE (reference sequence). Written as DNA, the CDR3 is TGTGCCAGCAGCTTCCCGGGGGGGGCAGATACGCAGTATTTT. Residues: CASSFPGGADTQYF.

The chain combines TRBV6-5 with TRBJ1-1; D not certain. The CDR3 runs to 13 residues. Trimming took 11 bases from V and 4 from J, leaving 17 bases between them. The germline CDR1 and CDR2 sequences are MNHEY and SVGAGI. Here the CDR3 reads CAVQAGFSTEAFF. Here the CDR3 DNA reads TGTGCCGTCCAGGCGGGGTTCAGCACTGAAGCTTTCTTT.

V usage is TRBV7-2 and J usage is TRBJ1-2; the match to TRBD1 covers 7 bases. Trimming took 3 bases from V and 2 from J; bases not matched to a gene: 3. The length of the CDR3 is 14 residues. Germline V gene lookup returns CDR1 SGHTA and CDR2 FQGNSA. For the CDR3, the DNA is TGTGCCAGCAGCTTGGACAGGAGGAACTATGGCTACACCTTC. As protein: CASSLDRRNYGYTF.

Here the CDR3 DNA reads TGCGCCAGCAGCTTGGCCGAGGTAGCGGGGGGCCACGAGCAGTACTTC. It translates to CASSLAEVAGGHEQYF. The rearrangement joins TRBV5-1 to TRBJ2-7; 10 bases are a match to TRBD2. Germline assignment: CDR1 SGHRS and CDR2 YFSETQ. Trimming cost V 0 bases and J 5 bases; bases outside gene matches: 8. There are 16 residues in the CDR3.

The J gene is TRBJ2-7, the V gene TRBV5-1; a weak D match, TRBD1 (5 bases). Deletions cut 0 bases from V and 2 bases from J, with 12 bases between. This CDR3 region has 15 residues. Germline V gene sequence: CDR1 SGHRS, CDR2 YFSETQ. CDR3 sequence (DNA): TGCGCCAGCAGCTTGGTCCCCAGGGCTGCCTACGAGCAGTACTTC. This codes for CASSLVPRAAYEQYF. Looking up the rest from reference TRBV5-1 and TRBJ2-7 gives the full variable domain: KAGVTQTPRYLIKTRGQQVTLSCSPISGHRSVSWYQQTPGQGLQFLFEYFSETQRNKGNFPGRFSGRQFSNSRSEMNVSTLELGDSALYLCASSLVPRAAYEQYFGPGTRLTVT.

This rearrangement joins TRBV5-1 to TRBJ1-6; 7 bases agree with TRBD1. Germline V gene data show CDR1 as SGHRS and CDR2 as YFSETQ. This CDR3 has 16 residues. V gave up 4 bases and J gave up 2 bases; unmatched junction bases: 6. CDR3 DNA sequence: TGCGCCAGCAGCCTTACAGGGGACCCCTATAATTCACCCCTCCACTTT. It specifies CASSLTGDPYNSPLHF.

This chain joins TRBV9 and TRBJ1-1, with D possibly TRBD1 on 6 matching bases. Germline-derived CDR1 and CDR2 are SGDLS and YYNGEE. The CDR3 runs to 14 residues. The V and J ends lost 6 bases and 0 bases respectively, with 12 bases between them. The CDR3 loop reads CASNEQGLNTEAFF. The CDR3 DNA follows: TGTGCCAGCAACGAACAGGGTCTGAACACTGAAGCTTTCTTT. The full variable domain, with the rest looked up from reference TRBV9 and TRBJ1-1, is DSGVTQTPKHLITATGQRVTLRCSPRSGDLSVYWYQQSLDQGLQFLIQYYNGEERAKGNILERFSAQQFPDLHSELNLSSLELGDSALYFCASNEQGLNTEAFFGQGTRLTVV.

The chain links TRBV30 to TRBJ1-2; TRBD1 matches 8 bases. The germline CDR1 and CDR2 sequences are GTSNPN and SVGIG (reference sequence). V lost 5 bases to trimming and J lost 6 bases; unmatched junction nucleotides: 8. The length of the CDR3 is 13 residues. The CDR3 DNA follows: TGTGCCTGGGTGATGGACAGGGATAATGGCTACACCTTC. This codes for CAWVMDRDNGYTF.